Below, 18 T cell receptor beta chains from the same sample are listed, as sequenced in a study of cytomegalovirus exposure and HLA in healthy donors. With 60 Vbeta and 13 Jbeta primers, the PCR was carried out. Sequencing was performed with immunoSEQ multiplex PCR; in TCRdb, only in-frame clones are kept and a portion is missing. The sample consists of around 110,000 clones, approximately 81% of them appearing once. The sample consisted of PBMCs. These receptor sequences come from a woman in her 30s in good health and CMV-seronegative.

V and J are TRBV28 and TRBJ1-2, with TRBD1 matching 8 bases. Germline-derived CDR1 and CDR2 are MDHEN and SYDVKM. This CDR3 contains 13 residues. Trimming cost V 5 bases and J 2 bases; bases outside gene matches: 1. The CDR3 DNA reads as TGTGCCAGCAGTAGGACAGGGAACTATGGCTACACCTTC. Translating it yields CASSRTGNYGYTF.

The V and J genes are TRBV19 and TRBJ1-1; D possibly corresponds to TRBD1 (6 bases). The CDR3 consists of 14 residues. Germline V gene sequence: CDR1 LNHDA, CDR2 SQIVND (reference sequence). Between the trimmed V and J ends, which lost 3 bases and 1 base, there was a span of 9 bases. CDR3 residues: CASSMGHRNTEAFF. CDR3 in DNA: TGTGCCAGTAGTATGGGACACAGGAACACTGAAGCTTTCTTT.

The chain has TRBV28 and TRBJ2-5, with 9 bases fitting TRBD1. This CDR3 has 15 amino acids. Trimming removed 5 bases from V and 11 bases from J; junction bases left unmatched: 15. Per the germline V gene, CDR1 is MDHEN and CDR2 is SYDVKM. In nucleotides, the CDR3 is TGTGCCAGCAGTCCATCCGGGACAGGGATAGGGGAGCAGTACTTC. Protein sequence: CASSPSGTGIGEQYF.

The J gene is TRBJ2-3, the V gene TRBV18, with 10 bases aligning to TRBD1. CDR3 length equals 11 residues. Germline V CDR1 and CDR2: KGHSH, LQKENI. The V and J ends lost 3 bases and 13 bases, in that order; junction bases with no gene match: 1. The CDR3 DNA follows: TGTGCCAGCTCACCCGGGACAGGGGAGTATTTT. This gives the protein CASSPGTGEYF.

The chain couples TRBV28 to TRBJ2-3, with 8 nucleotides matching TRBD2. CDR3 size: 15 residues. In germline, CDR1 is MDHEN, CDR2 SYDVKM. Trimming removed 3 bases from V and 1 base from J; junction bases left unmatched: 3. CDR3 DNA sequence: TGTGCCAGCAGTTTTAGCGGGGACCGCACAGATACGCAGTATTTT. Residues: CASSFSGDRTDTQYF.

The chain is built from TRBV10-3 and TRBJ2-7; 12 bases line up with TRBD2. The V gene end was trimmed by 5 bases and the J gene end by 2 bases; junction bases not matched to a gene: 4. Per germline, CDR1 ENHRY and CDR2 SYGVKD. This CDR3 contains 15 residues. The CDR3 reads CAISTTSGGTYEQYF. The CDR3 DNA reads as TGTGCCATCAGTACTACTAGCGGGGGGACCTACGAGCAGTACTTC.

The rearrangement links TRBV10-3 to TRBJ2-3; TRBD2 matches at 7 bases. The junction had 11 bases not matched to a gene; V was cut back by 3 bases and J by 5 bases. Germline CDR1 ENHRY, CDR2 SYGVKD. This CDR3 comprises 16 residues. CDR3 protein: CAISDRSGGSGDTQYF. The CDR3 nucleotides are TGTGCCATCAGTGACCGGTCGGGCGGGAGTGGAGATACGCAGTATTTT.

The V call is TRBV7-2, the J call TRBJ2-7; TRBD2 matches 7 bases. Looked up from germline, CDR1 is SGHTA and CDR2 is FQGNSA. The CDR3 contains 13 residues. The V gene end was trimmed by 5 bases and the J gene end by 5 bases; junction bases not matched to a gene: 6. The CDR3 protein is CASSTLAINEQYF. The CDR3 DNA sequence: TGTGCCAGCAGCACACTAGCGATCAACGAGCAGTACTTC.

This chain connects TRBV7-9 to TRBJ2-1, with 10 bases that match TRBD2. Per germline, CDR1 SEHNR and CDR2 FQNEAQ (reference sequence). This CDR3 is 15 amino acids long. Trimming at V came to 5 bases and at J to 6 bases, leaving 7 bases not matched to a gene. For the CDR3, the DNA is TGTGCCAGCAGCCCCCCCGGGACTAGCGTCAATGAGCAGTTCTTC. Translated, it gives CASSPPGTSVNEQFF.

V gene TRBV5-8 combines with J gene TRBJ2-4, with D unresolved. CDR1 and CDR2 from the germline V gene are SGHTS and YDEGEE. The length of the CDR3 is 14 residues. V was pared by 0 bases and J by 3 bases, with 7 bases between. The CDR3 reads CASSLGNGKNIQYF. CDR3 nucleotide sequence: TGTGCCAGCAGCTTGGGTAACGGCAAAAACATTCAGTACTTC.

J is TRBJ2-3 and V is TRBV4-3; 11 bases agree with TRBD2. Germline CDR1 is LGHNA and CDR2 is YSLEER. The J segment lost 2 bases and the V segment lost 0 bases, leaving 7 bases of the junction unmatched. The CDR3 spans 18 residues. CDR3 protein: CASSQDMASGRFTDTQYF. CDR3 nucleotides: TGCGCCAGCAGCCAAGATATGGCTAGCGGGAGGTTCACAGATACGCAGTATTTT.

The V and J genes are TRBV13 and TRBJ2-7; D perhaps matches TRBD1 (5 bases). The V end was cut by 3 bases, the J end by 1 base, with 10 bases between. There are 14 residues in the CDR3. Germline V CDR1 and CDR2: PRHDT, FYEKMQ (reference sequence). The CDR3 bases are TGTGCCAGCAGCTTTCAGCAGGGTTCCTACGAGCAGTACTTC. Translation gives CASSFQQGSYEQYF.

V and J are TRBV7-3 and TRBJ2-7, with TRBD2 matching 10 bases. The length of the CDR3 is 15 residues. V was pared by 2 bases and J by 6 bases, with 7 bases of the junction left unmatched. Germline V CDR1 and CDR2: SGHTA, FQGTGA. CDR3: CASSLRLAGVSEQYF. The CDR3 DNA follows: TGTGCCAGCAGCTTACGTCTAGCGGGAGTGTCCGAGCAGTACTTC.

The V gene is TRBV5-6, the J gene TRBJ1-2; D is unclear. CDR3 size: 14 residues. The V end lost 0 bases, the J end lost 4 bases, and 10 bases lay between the germline ends. Per germline, CDR1 SGHDT and CDR2 YYEEEE. The CDR3 DNA reads as TGTGCCAGCAGCTTGGGCCGGGAGCGCTATGGCTACACCTTC. The encoded protein is CASSLGRERYGYTF.

The rearrangement joins TRBV15 to TRBJ1-2; unclear D gene. The CDR3 is made up of 12 amino acids. Looked up from germline, CDR1 is LNHNV and CDR2 is YYDKDF (reference sequence). The ends were cut back, 5 bases at V and 2 bases at J, with 6 bases in the middle. CDR3 sequence reads: CATSLDNYGYTF. For the CDR3, the DNA is TGTGCCACCAGCCTAGACAACTATGGCTACACCTTC.

The genes are TRBV15 and TRBJ2-5; TRBD2 matches at 8 bases. CDR3 size: 16 residues. Germline loops: CDR1 LNHNV, CDR2 YYDKDF (reference sequence). After removal of 0 bases from V and 4 bases from J, the junction contained 7 bases not matched to a gene. The CDR3 DNA follows: TGTGCCACCAGCAGAGAAGGCGGGAGGCGCGGAGAGACCCAGTACTTC. Translation: CATSREGGRRGETQYF.

The gene calls are TRBV10-1 and TRBJ1-2, with D maybe TRBD1 (5 bases). This CDR3 has 13 amino acids. V was shortened by 6 bases and J by 3 bases, with 11 bases between the two germline ends. CDR1 is WNHNN, CDR2 SYGVQD, per germline (reference sequence). In DNA form, the CDR3 reads TGCGCCAGCAGCAGCCAGGGATACTATGGCTACACCTTC. The encoded protein is CASSSQGYYGYTF.

The chain employs TRBV5-3 and TRBJ2-7; D unclear. TRBV5-3 is noted as an ORF with a role that remains uncertain. V gave up 0 bases and J gave up 2 bases, with 3 bases separating them. The CDR3 covers 12 residues. Here the CDR3 reads CARSLATYEQYF. Written as DNA, the CDR3 is TGTGCCAGAAGCTTGGCTACCTACGAGCAGTACTTC.